This entry concerns a single T cell receptor beta chain. This clonotype was observed a handful of times. Its target antigen remains unknown. The sample holds no much larger clone one base away, and base qualities are not on file. From the cysteine up to the phenylalanine, the CDR3 has a length of 13 residues. The retained sequence is limited to the CDR3, 39 bases, with the frame set at the first base. The trim is 0 bases for V and 5 bases for J, with a gap of 4 bases between the germline ends. CDR1 and CDR2, looked up from the germline V gene (reference sequence), are LGHDT and YNNKEL. The library relied on RT-PCR. TCRdb records NextSeq 550 as the sequencer. TCRdb trimmed the raw reads at Q25, called clones with MiXCR and kept productive beta chains. Each record represents a unique CDR3 protein, reported with the most common genes and DNA among its rows. Counted in this sample were some 150,000 distinct CDR3 sequences; over 35% of them appeared once. The ten largest clonotypes hold about 50% of the sample.

This sample stems from a study of patients and donors after allogeneic stem cell transplantation (dated by TCRdb to between 2020 and 2021). The rearrangement combines TRBV3-1 with TRBJ2-2; the D gene remains uncertain. The sequenced sample was blood, either unsorted or a sorted T cell fraction (not recorded which). The TCR was taken from a human donor who was either an allogeneic HSCT recipient or a stem cell or donor lymphocyte infusion donor (not recorded which). It is not recorded whose cells these are; they may come from a transplant donor. The CDR3 has the sequence CASSQEVTGELFF. The sequenced DNA is TGTGCCAGCAGCCAAGAAGTAACCGGGGAGCTGTTTTTT.